These 6 T cell receptor beta chains were sequenced from one sample in a study of OX40 agonist ivuxolimab in advanced cancers. The repertoire was sequenced with immunoSEQ multiplex PCR; TCRdb's copy has only in-frame clones and lacks some. The sample yields about 64,000 clones, 75% to 90% seen once. The sequenced sample was CD4+ or CD8+ T cells sorted from blood, obtained in a trial of the OX40 agonist ivuxolimab. These receptors came from an adult with an advanced solid tumor such as melanoma, head and neck, liver or kidney cancer.

This clone has only one observation. CDR3 nucleotides: TGTGCCAGCAGCTTGGAGGGCGGGGGATACGAGCAGTACTTC. It encodes CASSLEGGGYEQYF. The rearrangement joins TRBV5-6 to TRBJ2-7; 7 bases map to TRBD2. Germline lookup yields CDR1 SGHDT and CDR2 YYEEEE. Trimming removed 0 bases from V and 4 bases from J; junction bases left unmatched: 4. The CDR3 sequence is 14 residues long.

The chain combines TRBV4-1 with TRBJ2-7; D is unclear. CDR1 and CDR2 (germline): MGHRA, YSYEKL. The CDR3 contains 14 residues. With 1 base removed from V and 2 bases from J, the gap between germline ends came to 9 bases. The CDR3 loop is CASSQVDTTYEQYF. CDR3 in DNA: TGCGCCAGCAGCCAAGTAGACACAACCTACGAGCAGTACTTC.

This clone was seen just once. The chain joins TRBV28 to TRBJ2-5, with D unresolved. Per germline, CDR1 MDHEN and CDR2 SYDVKM. This CDR3 is built from 15 residues. Trimming pared 3 bases from V and 5 bases from J, leaving 16 bases between. The CDR3 sequence is CASSFLVGNGETQYF. CDR3 coding DNA: TGTGCCAGCAGTTTCTTGGTTGGGAACGGGGAGACCCAGTACTTC.

This clone was seen only once. The V gene is TRBV5-4, the J gene TRBJ1-2; 7 positions match TRBD1. V trimming: 0 bases; J trimming: 8 bases; junction bases outside the gene matches: 10. Per the germline V gene, CDR1 is SGHNT and CDR2 is YYREEE (reference sequence). CDR3 length: 15 amino acids. As DNA, the CDR3 is TGTGCCAGCAGCTTGGTGAAGGGGGCGACTGGCGGCTACACCTTC. It yields the protein CASSLVKGATGGYTF.

The gene calls are TRBV7-9 and TRBJ2-1; TRBD1 or TRBD2 may be the D gene (5 bases each). V was cut by 3 bases and J by 10 bases, with 10 bases left in between. The germline CDR1 and CDR2 sequences are SEHNR and FQNEAQ (reference sequence). The CDR3 covers 12 residues. The CDR3 region has the DNA TGTGCCAGCAGCTTCGGGGCAGGGGAGCAGTTCTTC. Translating it yields CASSFGAGEQFF.

The chain links TRBV27 to TRBJ1-5; 7 positions match TRBD1. This CDR3 has 16 amino acids. CDR1 is MNHEY and CDR2 is SMNVEV in the germline V gene (reference sequence). V lost 6 bases and J lost 9; bases outside the gene matches: 17. The CDR3 spells CASSLAWDSHPWPQHF. As DNA, the CDR3 is TGTGCCAGCAGCCTAGCGTGGGACAGTCATCCTTGGCCCCAGCATTTT.